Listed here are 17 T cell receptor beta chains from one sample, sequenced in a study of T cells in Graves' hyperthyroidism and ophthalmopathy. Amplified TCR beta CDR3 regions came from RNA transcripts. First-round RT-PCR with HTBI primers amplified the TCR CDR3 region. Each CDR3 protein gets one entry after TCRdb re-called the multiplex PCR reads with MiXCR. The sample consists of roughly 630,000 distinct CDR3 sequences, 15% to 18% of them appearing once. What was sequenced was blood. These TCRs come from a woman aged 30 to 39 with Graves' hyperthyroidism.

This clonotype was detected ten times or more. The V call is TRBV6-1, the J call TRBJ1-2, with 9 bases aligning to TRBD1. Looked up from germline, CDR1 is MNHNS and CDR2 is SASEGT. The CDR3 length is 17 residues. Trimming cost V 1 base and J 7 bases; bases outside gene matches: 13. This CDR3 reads CASSEETGTGSRSGYTF. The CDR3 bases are TGTGCCAGCAGTGAAGAAACTGGGACAGGGAGTAGAAGTGGCTACACCTTC.

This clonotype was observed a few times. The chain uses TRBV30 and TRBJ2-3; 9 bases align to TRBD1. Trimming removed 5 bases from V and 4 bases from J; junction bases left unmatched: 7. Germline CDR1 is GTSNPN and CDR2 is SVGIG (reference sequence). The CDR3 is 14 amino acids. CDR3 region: CAWATGGPPDTQYF. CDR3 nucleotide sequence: TGTGCCTGGGCCACAGGGGGCCCCCCAGATACGCAGTATTTT.

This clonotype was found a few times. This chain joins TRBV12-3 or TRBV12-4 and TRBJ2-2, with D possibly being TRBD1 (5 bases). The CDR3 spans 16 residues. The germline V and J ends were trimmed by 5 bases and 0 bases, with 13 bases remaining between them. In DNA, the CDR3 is TGTGCCAGCAGTCTTGAAGGGGCCACGAACACCGGGGAGCTGTTTTTT. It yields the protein CASSLEGATNTGELFF.

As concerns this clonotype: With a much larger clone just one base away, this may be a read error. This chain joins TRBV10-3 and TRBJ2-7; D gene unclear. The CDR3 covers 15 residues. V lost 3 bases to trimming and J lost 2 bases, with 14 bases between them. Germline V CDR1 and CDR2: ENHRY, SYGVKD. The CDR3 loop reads CAISETMGGTYEQYF. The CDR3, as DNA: TGTGCCATCAGTGAAACGATGGGTGGCACCTACGAGCAGTACTTC.

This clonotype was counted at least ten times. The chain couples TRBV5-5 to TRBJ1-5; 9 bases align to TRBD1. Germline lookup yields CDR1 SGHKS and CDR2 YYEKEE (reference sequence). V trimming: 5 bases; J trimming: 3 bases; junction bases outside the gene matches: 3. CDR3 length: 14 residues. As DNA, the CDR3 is TGTGCCAGCAGAAGGACAGGGGACAATCAGCCCCAGCATTTT. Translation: CASRRTGDNQPQHF.

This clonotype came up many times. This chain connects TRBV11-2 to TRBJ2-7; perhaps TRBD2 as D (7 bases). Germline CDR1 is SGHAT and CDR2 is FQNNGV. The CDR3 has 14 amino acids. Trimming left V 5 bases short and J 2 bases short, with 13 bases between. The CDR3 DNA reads TGTGCCAGCAGCGCGGGGGCAGGGCCCTACGAGCAGTACTTC. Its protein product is CASSAGAGPYEQYF.

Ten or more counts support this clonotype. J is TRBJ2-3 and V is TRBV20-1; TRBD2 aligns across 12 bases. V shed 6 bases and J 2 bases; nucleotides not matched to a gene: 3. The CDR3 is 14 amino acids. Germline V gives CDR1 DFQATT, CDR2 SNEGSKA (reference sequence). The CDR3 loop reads CSARTSGVTDTQYF. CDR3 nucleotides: TGCAGTGCCCGGACTAGCGGGGTCACAGATACGCAGTATTTT.

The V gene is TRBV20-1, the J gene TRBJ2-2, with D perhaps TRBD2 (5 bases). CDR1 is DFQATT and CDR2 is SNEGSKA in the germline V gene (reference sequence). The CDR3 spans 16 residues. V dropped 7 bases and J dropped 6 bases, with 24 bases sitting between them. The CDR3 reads CSERADFRGFPGELFF. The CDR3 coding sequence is TGCAGTGAAAGGGCGGACTTTCGGGGATTCCCCGGGGAGCTGTTTTTT.

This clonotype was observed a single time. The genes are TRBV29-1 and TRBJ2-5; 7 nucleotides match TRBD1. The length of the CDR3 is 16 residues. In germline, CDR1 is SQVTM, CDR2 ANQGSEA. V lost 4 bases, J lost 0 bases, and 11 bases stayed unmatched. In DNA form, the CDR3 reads TGCAGCGTTGGAGGTTGGACAGGAACTAACCAAGAGACCCAGTACTTC. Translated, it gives CSVGGWTGTNQETQYF.

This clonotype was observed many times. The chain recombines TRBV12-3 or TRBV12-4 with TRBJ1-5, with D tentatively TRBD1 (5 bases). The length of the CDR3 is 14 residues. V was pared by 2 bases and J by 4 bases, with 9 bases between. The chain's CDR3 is CASSLSGPNQPQHF. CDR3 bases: TGTGCCAGCAGTTTATCGGGGCCAAATCAGCCCCAGCATTTT.

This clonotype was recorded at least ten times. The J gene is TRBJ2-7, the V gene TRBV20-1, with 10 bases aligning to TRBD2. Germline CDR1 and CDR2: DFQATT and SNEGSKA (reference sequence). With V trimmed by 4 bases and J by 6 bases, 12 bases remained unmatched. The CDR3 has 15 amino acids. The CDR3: CSATSPAGGIAEQYF. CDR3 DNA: TGCAGTGCTACCTCACCAGCGGGAGGGATAGCCGAGCAGTACTTC.

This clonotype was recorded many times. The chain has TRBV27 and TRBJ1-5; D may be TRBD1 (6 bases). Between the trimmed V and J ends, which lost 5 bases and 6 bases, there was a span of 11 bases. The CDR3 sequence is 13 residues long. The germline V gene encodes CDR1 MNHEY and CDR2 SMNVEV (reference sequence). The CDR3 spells CASSGTLFQPQHF. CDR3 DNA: TGTGCCAGCAGTGGGACATTGTTTCAGCCCCAGCATTTT.

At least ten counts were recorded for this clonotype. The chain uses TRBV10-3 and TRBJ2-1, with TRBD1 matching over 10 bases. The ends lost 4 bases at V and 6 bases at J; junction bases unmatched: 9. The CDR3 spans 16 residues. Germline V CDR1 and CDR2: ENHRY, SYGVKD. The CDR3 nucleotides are TGTGCCATCAGTGGGGACCGGGACAGGGGCTTCAATGAGCAGTTCTTC. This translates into CAISGDRDRGFNEQFF.

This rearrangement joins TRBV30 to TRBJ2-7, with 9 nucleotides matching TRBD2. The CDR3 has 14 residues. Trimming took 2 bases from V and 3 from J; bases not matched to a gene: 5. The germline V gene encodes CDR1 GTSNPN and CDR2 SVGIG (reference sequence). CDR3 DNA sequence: TGTGCCTGGAGTCTCGCTAGCGGGATCTACGAGCAGTACTTC. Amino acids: CAWSLASGIYEQYF.

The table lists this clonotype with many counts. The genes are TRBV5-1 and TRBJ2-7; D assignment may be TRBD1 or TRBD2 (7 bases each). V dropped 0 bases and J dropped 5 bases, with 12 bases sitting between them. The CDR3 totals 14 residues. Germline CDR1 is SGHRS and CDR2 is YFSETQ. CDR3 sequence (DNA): TGCGCCAGCAGCTTGGGTGCAGGGGGGGACGAGCAGTACTTC. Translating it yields CASSLGAGGDEQYF.

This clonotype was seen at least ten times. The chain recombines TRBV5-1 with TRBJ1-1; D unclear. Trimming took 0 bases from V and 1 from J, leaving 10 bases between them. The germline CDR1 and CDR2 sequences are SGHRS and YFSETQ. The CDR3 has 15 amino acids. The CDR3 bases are TGCGCCAGCAGCTTGGCCCGGACGGAGAACACTGAAGCTTTCTTT. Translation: CASSLARTENTEAFF.

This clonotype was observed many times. The CDR3, as DNA: TGTGCCAGCAGCTTAACGACTTCCCGGGGTGAAGTAGGAAAACTGTTTTTT. Its protein is CASSLTTSRGEVGKLFF. The genes are TRBV11-2 and TRBJ1-4; D is ambiguous. Trimming removed 2 bases at V and 10 bases at J, with 23 bases between. The CDR3 extends over 17 amino acids. CDR1 is SGHAT and CDR2 is FQNNGV in the germline V gene.